These 28 T cell receptor beta chains were sequenced from one sample in a study of T-cell reconstitution after alpha-beta-depleted transplantation in children. TCRbeta library construction was performed incorporating unique molecular identifiers. TCRdb passed the PCR reads through MiXCR, listing each CDR3 protein once. The table records around 370,000 distinct CDR3 sequences, 10% of them present only once. Sample: PBMCs from the stem cell graft donor, taken from the stem cell graft. These receptors were taken from a human donor who donated a stem cell graft to a child with acute lymphoblastic leukemia.

This clonotype was counted ten times or more. DNA for the CDR3: TGCAGCGTTGAAAGTCCGTACCAAGAGACCCAGTACTTC. Protein product: CSVESPYQETQYF. The gene calls are TRBV29-1 and TRBJ2-5; D gene unclear. Trimming cost V 2 bases and J 0 bases, with 7 bases left between them. The germline V gene has CDR1 SQVTM and CDR2 ANQGSEA. This CDR3 is 13 amino acids long.

This clonotype turned up a few times. V is TRBV12-3 or TRBV12-4 and J is TRBJ1-5; 9 bases line up with TRBD1. The CDR3 length is 15 residues. Losses at the gene ends were 6 bases for V and 4 bases for J; bases not matched to a gene: 7. The CDR3 DNA is TGTGCCAGCAGGAGCGACAGGGGGGGGAATCAGCCCCAGCATTTT. Residues: CASRSDRGGNQPQHF.

This rearrangement joins TRBV11-2 to TRBJ2-7; no firm D call. V was cut by 0 bases and J by 5 bases, with 11 bases left in between. The CDR3 contains 14 residues. Looked up from germline, CDR1 is SGHAT and CDR2 is FQNNGV. This chain's CDR3 is CASSLEWGSNEQYF. DNA for the CDR3: TGTGCCAGCAGCTTAGAGTGGGGTTCAAACGAGCAGTACTTC. Full variable domain (outside the CDR3, taken from reference TRBV11-2 and TRBJ2-7): EAGVAQSPRYKIIEKRQSVAFWCNPISGHATLYWYQQILGQGPKLLIQFQNNGVVDDSQLPKDRFSAERLKGVDSTLKIQPAKLEDSAVYLCASSLEWGSNEQYFGPGTRLTVT.

The genes are TRBV9 and TRBJ2-2; maybe TRBD2 (6 bases). V was pared by 7 bases and J by 3 bases, with 13 bases between. The CDR3 has 14 amino acids. Germline V gene sequence: CDR1 SGDLS, CDR2 YYNGEE. The CDR3 spells CASEREPYTGELFF. CDR3 coding DNA: TGTGCCAGCGAACGGGAGCCGTACACCGGGGAGCTGTTTTTT.

V is TRBV7-2 and J is TRBJ2-1, with unresolved D. The CDR3 has 13 amino acids. Trimming removed 2 bases from V and 7 bases from J, with 9 bases in between. From germline, CDR1 is SGHTA and CDR2 FQGNSA. The CDR3 sequence is CASSLSAANEQFF. In DNA, the CDR3 is TGTGCCAGCAGCTTATCTGCAGCTAATGAGCAGTTCTTC. Full variable domain (missing parts from reference TRBV7-2 and TRBJ2-1): GAGVSQSPSNKVTEKGKDVELRCDPISGHTALYWYRQSLGQGLEFLIYFQGNSAPDKSGLPSDRFSAERTGGSVSTLTIQRTQQEDSAVYLCASSLSAANEQFFGPGTRLTVL.

This clonotype has more than one count but fewer than ten. The chain carries TRBV12-3 or TRBV12-4 and TRBJ2-1; D is unclear. With 3 bases removed from V and 5 bases from J, the gap between germline ends came to 14 bases. This CDR3 has 15 residues. The CDR3 DNA sequence: TGTGCCAGCAGTTTTAGATCGGGCCTCGACAATGAGCAGTTCTTC. Protein: CASSFRSGLDNEQFF.

The chain has TRBV6-5 and TRBJ1-5, with a weak D call TRBD1 (6 bases). The CDR3 has 17 amino acids. V lost 0 bases and J 3 bases, leaving 15 bases between the germline ends. Germline V gives CDR1 MNHEY, CDR2 SVGAGI. The CDR3 reads CASSYSMGGGNNQPQHF. The CDR3 region has the DNA TGTGCCAGCAGTTACTCGATGGGGGGCGGTAACAATCAGCCCCAGCATTTT.

In its sample, this clonotype was seen a few times. The chain couples TRBV18 to TRBJ2-2; unclear D gene. Trimming removed 1 base at V and 3 bases at J, with 6 bases between. CDR3 length: 14 amino acids. Germline assignment: CDR1 KGHSH and CDR2 LQKENI. The CDR3 sequence is CASSPLPDTGELFF. CDR3 in DNA: TGTGCCAGCTCACCACTTCCGGACACCGGGGAGCTGTTTTTT.

The chain combines TRBV24-1 with TRBJ2-1; 14 bases line up with TRBD2. The V gene's germline CDR1 is KGHDR and CDR2 SFDVKD. The CDR3 runs to 18 residues. The trim removed 5 bases at V and 7 bases at J, leaving 12 bases unmatched. CDR3 nucleotide sequence: TGTGCCACCAGTGGTGGGACCGGGACTAGCGGGGGACTAAATGAGCAGTTCTTC. Its protein is CATSGGTGTSGGLNEQFF.

This clonotype was detected a few times. The chain recombines TRBV29-1 with TRBJ2-7, with 10 bases lining up with TRBD1. V lost 4 bases and J lost 6; bases outside the gene matches: 6. The CDR3 length is 13 residues. Germline CDR1 SQVTM, CDR2 ANQGSEA. The CDR3 protein is CSVAETGGGEQYF. CDR3 bases: TGCAGCGTTGCTGAGACAGGGGGCGGCGAGCAGTACTTC.

This clonotype occurred a few times. The genes are TRBV20-1 and TRBJ2-5; tentative D call: TRBD2 (6 bases). CDR1 is DFQATT and CDR2 is SNEGSKA in the germline V gene (reference sequence). The CDR3 covers 11 residues. The CDR3 DNA sequence: TGCAGGGTAGCGGATCAAGAGACCCAGTACTTC. It yields the protein CRVADQETQYF.

This clonotype was counted ten times or more. The V call is TRBV5-1, the J call TRBJ1-1, with D possibly matching TRBD1 (5 bases). The V and J ends lost 4 bases and 6 bases respectively, with 13 bases between them. Per the germline V gene, CDR1 is SGHRS and CDR2 is YFSETQ. The CDR3 has 13 residues. The CDR3 DNA sequence: TGCGCCAGCAGCCCATGGGGGTTACCTGAAGCTTTCTTT. It specifies CASSPWGLPEAFF.

The J gene is TRBJ1-3, the V gene TRBV6-5, with D perhaps matching TRBD1 (6 bases). This CDR3 has 16 amino acids. CDR1 MNHEY and CDR2 SVGAGI come from the germline V gene. The V end lost 4 bases, the J end lost 5 bases, and 18 bases lay between the germline ends. The CDR3 reads CASSLFGTWVRNTIYF. The CDR3 nucleotides are TGTGCCAGCAGTTTGTTCGGGACATGGGTCAGAAACACCATATATTTT.

There are a few counts of this clonotype. The DNA of the CDR3 is TGTGCCAGCAGTTCCCAAGGGACTAGCGGCCCATATGAGCAGTTCTTC. Its protein product is CASSSQGTSGPYEQFF. This chain uses TRBV28 with TRBJ2-1, with TRBD2 identical over 11 bases. CDR1 is MDHEN, CDR2 SYDVKM, per germline. The CDR3 runs to 16 residues. With V trimmed by 4 bases and J by 8 bases, 10 bases remained unmatched. Filled out from reference TRBV28 and TRBJ2-1, the complete variable domain reads DVKVTQSSRYLVKRTGEKVFLECVQDMDHENMFWYRQDPGLGLRLIYFSYDVKMKEKGDIPEGYSVSREKKERFSLILESASTNQTSMYLCASSSQGTSGPYEQFFGPGTRLTVL.

CDR3 residues: CASSLAGTSGSYNEQFF. The DNA for the CDR3 is TGTGCCAGCAGCTTGGCCGGGACTAGCGGGAGTTACAATGAGCAGTTCTTC. The chain is built from TRBV5-5 and TRBJ2-1, with 14 bases identical to TRBD2. Trimming removed 0 bases from V and 4 bases from J; junction bases left unmatched: 3. Germline loops: CDR1 SGHKS, CDR2 YYEKEE (reference sequence). This CDR3 spans 17 amino acids.

The sample holds a few counts of this clonotype. The V call is TRBV13, the J call TRBJ2-3; 14 bases match TRBD2. The V gene end was trimmed by 5 bases and the J gene end by 0 bases; junction bases not matched to a gene: 10. This CDR3 contains 19 residues. CDR1 is PRHDT, CDR2 FYEKMQ, per germline (reference sequence). In DNA, the CDR3 is TGTGCCAGCAGCCGGCCCGGGACTAGCGGGAGCTTTAGCACAGATACGCAGTATTTT. Protein: CASSRPGTSGSFSTDTQYF.

This clonotype was found a few times. The gene calls are TRBV7-2 and TRBJ2-3; 9 nucleotides match TRBD1. The CDR3 contains 13 residues. Germline V gives CDR1 SGHTA, CDR2 FQGNSA. V lost 6 bases and J lost 5; bases outside the gene matches: 3. CDR3: CASSRQGVDTQYF. CDR3 nucleotides: TGTGCCAGCAGTAGACAGGGGGTAGATACGCAGTATTTT.

In regard to this clonotype: A much larger clone differs from this one at a single base, so this may be a read error. The gene calls are TRBV9 and TRBJ1-5, with a weak D call TRBD1 (5 bases). CDR3 size: 14 residues. Germline V lookup: CDR1 SGDLS, CDR2 YYNGEE. The CDR3 DNA reads TGTGCCAGCACCGTAGGGTGGGGGGATCAGCCCCAGCATTTT. Translated, it gives CASTVGWGDQPQHF.

This clonotype was picked up a small number of times. This chain connects TRBV20-1 to TRBJ1-1, with 10 bases that match TRBD1. V trimming: 4 bases; J trimming: 5 bases; junction bases outside the gene matches: 7. Per germline, CDR1 DFQATT and CDR2 SNEGSKA (reference sequence). The CDR3 loop spans 14 amino acids. In DNA, the CDR3 is TGCAGTGCTAAGACGACAGGGGGCAGGACTGAAGCTTTCTTT. The encoded protein is CSAKTTGGRTEAFF.

This rearrangement joins TRBV28 to TRBJ2-2; D unresolved. CDR1 is MDHEN and CDR2 is SYDVKM in the germline V gene. V was trimmed by 7 bases and J by 0 bases, leaving 15 bases between them. CDR3 size: 16 residues. The CDR3 is CASNPWAIPNTGELFF. The CDR3, as DNA: TGTGCCAGCAACCCCTGGGCAATCCCGAACACCGGGGAGCTGTTTTTT.

The chain is built from TRBV5-1 and TRBJ2-1; no clear D gene. Germline CDR1 reads SGHRS; CDR2 reads YFSETQ. CDR3 size: 12 residues. Deletions cut 0 bases from V and 8 bases from J, with 6 bases between. In DNA form, the CDR3 reads TGCGCCAGCAGCTTGGTGGCGGATGAGCAGTTCTTC. This translates into CASSLVADEQFF.

This clonotype was seen ten or more times. The gene calls are TRBV20-1 and TRBJ2-3, with a weak D call TRBD2 (5 bases). Germline CDR1 is DFQATT and CDR2 is SNEGSKA (reference sequence). This CDR3 has 12 residues. Trimming cost V 3 bases and J 3 bases, with 7 bases left between them. CDR3 region: CSASWETDTQYF. For the CDR3, the DNA is TGCAGTGCTAGCTGGGAGACAGATACGCAGTATTTT.

This clonotype appeared many times. The CDR3 loop is CASSFPRGRWNEQYF. Here the CDR3 DNA reads TGTGCCAGCAGTTTCCCCCGCGGGAGATGGAACGAGCAGTACTTC. V usage is TRBV28 and J usage is TRBJ2-7; 7 positions match TRBD2. Germline V lookup: CDR1 MDHEN, CDR2 SYDVKM. V lost 3 bases, J lost 5 bases, and 10 bases stayed unmatched. This CDR3 comprises 15 residues.

Only a few counts were recorded for this clonotype. The V call is TRBV6-1, the J call TRBJ2-1, with TRBD2 as a possible D gene (5 bases). The CDR3 runs to 18 residues. Germline assignment: CDR1 MNHNS and CDR2 SASEGT. V lost 7 bases, J lost 0 bases, and 22 bases lay in between. The CDR3 coding sequence is TGTGCCAGCATCCCGGTGAGCCCTAGCCATAGCTCCTACAATGAGCAGTTCTTC. Its protein product is CASIPVSPSHSSYNEQFF.

This clonotype was seen many times. The V gene is TRBV7-2, the J gene TRBJ2-7, with TRBD2 matching over 8 bases. This CDR3 spans 15 amino acids. Germline CDR1 and CDR2: SGHTA and FQGNSA. The trim removed 2 bases at V and 3 bases at J, leaving 6 bases unmatched. The CDR3 sequence: CASSLKAGVIYEQYF. CDR3 coding DNA: TGTGCCAGCAGCTTAAAAGCGGGAGTCATCTACGAGCAGTACTTC.

This clonotype was counted a few times. This sequence joins TRBV3-1 and TRBJ2-1, with 9 bases that match TRBD2. This CDR3 region has 16 residues. Germline V gene sequence: CDR1 LGHDT, CDR2 YNNKEL (reference sequence). The V gene end was trimmed by 3 bases and the J gene end by 0 bases; junction bases not matched to a gene: 3. The CDR3 reads CASSQLSGGSYNEQFF. The CDR3 bases are TGTGCCAGCAGCCAGCTTAGCGGGGGCTCCTACAATGAGCAGTTCTTC.

In this sample, this clonotype turned up a few times. The chain is built from TRBV12-3 or TRBV12-4 and TRBJ2-3, with 8 nucleotides matching TRBD2. The J segment lost 0 bases and the V segment lost 5 bases, leaving 4 bases of the junction unmatched. This CDR3 has 15 amino acids. The CDR3 reads CASSRERGSTDTQYF. CDR3 in DNA: TGTGCCAGCAGTCGCGAGCGGGGGAGCACAGATACGCAGTATTTT.

This clonotype was picked up many times. The chain is built from TRBV7-3 and TRBJ2-1, with 7 bases lining up with TRBD2. The CDR3 extends over 15 amino acids. After removal of 5 bases from V and 9 bases from J, the junction contained 13 bases not matched to a gene. Per the germline V gene, CDR1 is SGHTA and CDR2 is FQGTGA. CDR3 protein: CASSPGSSGFGEQFF. The CDR3, as DNA: TGTGCCAGCAGCCCTGGATCTAGCGGTTTCGGTGAGCAGTTCTTC.